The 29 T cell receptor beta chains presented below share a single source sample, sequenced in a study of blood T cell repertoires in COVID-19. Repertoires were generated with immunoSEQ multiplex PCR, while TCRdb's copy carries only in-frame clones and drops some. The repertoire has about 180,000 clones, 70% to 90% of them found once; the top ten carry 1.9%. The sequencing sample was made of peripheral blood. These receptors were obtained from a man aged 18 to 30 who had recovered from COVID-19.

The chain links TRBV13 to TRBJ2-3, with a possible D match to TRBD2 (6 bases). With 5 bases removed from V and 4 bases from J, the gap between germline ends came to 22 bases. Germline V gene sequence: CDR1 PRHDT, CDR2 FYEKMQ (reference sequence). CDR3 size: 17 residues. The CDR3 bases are TGTGCCAGCAGCCAAGGCCCCTCTCGGGAGTGGTCAGATACGCAGTATTTT. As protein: CASSQGPSREWSDTQYF.

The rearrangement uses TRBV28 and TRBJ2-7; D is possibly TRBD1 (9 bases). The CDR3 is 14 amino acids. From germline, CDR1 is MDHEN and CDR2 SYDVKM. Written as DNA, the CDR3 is TGTGGTTCGGGAGGGACAGGGACCTTACGCGAGCAGTACTTC. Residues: CGSGGTGTLREQYF.

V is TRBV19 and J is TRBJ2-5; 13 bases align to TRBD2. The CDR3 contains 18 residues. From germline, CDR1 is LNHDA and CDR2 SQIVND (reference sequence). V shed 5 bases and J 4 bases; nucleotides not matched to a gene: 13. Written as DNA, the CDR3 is TGTGCCAGTAGTCGCCAGACGGGACTAGCGGGAAGGGGAGAGACCCAGTACTTC. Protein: CASSRQTGLAGRGETQYF.

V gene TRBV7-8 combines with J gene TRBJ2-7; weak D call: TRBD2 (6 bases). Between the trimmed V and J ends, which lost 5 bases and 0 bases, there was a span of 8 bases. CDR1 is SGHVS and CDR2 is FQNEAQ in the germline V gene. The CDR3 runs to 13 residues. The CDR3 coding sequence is TGTGCCAGCAGCCTGGGACTCTCCTACGAGCAGTACTTC. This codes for CASSLGLSYEQYF.

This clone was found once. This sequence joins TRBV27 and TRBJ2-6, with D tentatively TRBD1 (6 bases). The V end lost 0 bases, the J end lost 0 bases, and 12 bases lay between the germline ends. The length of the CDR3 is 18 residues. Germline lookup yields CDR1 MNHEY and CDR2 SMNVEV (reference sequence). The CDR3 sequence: CASSLSGQGPSGANVLTF. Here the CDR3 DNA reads TGTGCCAGCAGTTTATCTGGGCAGGGGCCCTCTGGGGCCAACGTCCTGACTTTC.

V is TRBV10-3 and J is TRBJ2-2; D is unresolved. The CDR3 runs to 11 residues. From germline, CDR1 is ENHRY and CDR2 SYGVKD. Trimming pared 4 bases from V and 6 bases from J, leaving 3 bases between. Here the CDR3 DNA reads TGTGCCATCAGTGCTGCCGGGGAGCTGTTTTTT. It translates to CAISAAGELFF.

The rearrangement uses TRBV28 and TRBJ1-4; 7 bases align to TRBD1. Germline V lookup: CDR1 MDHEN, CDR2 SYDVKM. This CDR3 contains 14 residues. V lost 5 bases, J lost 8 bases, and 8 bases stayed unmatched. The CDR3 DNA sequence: TGTGCCAGCAGTCCAGACAGGGAAGAAGAAAAACTGTTTTTT. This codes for CASSPDREEEKLFF.

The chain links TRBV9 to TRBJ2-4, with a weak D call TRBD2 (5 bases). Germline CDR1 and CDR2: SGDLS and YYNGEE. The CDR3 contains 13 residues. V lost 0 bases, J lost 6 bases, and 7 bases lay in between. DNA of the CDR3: TGTGCCAGCAGCGTAGGAGGGAGAAACATTCAGTACTTC. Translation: CASSVGGRNIQYF.

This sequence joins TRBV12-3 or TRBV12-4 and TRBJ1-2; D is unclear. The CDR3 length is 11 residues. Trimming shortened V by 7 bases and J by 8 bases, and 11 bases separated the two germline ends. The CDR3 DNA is TGTGCCAGCACGTCCCTCTCGGGCTACACCTTC. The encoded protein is CASTSLSGYTF.

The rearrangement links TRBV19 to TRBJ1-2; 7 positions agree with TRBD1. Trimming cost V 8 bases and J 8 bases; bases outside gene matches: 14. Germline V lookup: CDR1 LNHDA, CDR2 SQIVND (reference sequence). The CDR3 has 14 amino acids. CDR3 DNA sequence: TGTGCCAGTGCCCAAGTACAGGGGAGCCGGGGCTACACCTTC. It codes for CASAQVQGSRGYTF.

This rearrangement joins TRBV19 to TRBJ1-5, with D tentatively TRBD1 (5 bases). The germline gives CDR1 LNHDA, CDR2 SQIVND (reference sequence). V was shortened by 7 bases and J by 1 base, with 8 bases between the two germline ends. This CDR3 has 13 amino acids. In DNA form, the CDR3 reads TGTGCCAGTACTAGACAGAGCAATCAGCCCCAGCATTTT. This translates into CASTRQSNQPQHF.

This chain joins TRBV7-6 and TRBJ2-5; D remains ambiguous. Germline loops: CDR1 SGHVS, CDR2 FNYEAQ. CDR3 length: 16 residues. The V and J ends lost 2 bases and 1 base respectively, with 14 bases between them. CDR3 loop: CASSLHGNSPQETQYF. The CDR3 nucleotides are TGTGCCAGCAGCTTACACGGAAATAGCCCCCAAGAGACCCAGTACTTC.

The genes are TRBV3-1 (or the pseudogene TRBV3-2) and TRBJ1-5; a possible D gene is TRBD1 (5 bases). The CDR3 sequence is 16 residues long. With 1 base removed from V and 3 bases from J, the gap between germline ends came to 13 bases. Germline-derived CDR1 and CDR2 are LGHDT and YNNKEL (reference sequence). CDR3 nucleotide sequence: TGTGCCAGCAGCCAAGGGGCCAGGGCTTTCAATCAGCCCCAGCATTTT. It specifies CASSQGARAFNQPQHF.

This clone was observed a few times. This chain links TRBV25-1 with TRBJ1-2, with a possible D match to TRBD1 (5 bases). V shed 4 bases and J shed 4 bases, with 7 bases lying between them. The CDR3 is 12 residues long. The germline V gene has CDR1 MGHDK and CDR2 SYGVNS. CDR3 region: CASSGQFYGYTF. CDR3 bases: TGTGCCAGCAGTGGACAGTTCTATGGCTACACCTTC.

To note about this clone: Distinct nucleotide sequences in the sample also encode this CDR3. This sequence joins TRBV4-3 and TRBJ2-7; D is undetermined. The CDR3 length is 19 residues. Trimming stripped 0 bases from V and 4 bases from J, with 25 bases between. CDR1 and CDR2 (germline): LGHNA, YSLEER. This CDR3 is CASSQENTHGTLSYYEQYF. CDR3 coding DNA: TGCGCCAGCAGCCAAGAGAACACGCATGGTACGCTCAGTTATTACGAGCAGTACTTC.

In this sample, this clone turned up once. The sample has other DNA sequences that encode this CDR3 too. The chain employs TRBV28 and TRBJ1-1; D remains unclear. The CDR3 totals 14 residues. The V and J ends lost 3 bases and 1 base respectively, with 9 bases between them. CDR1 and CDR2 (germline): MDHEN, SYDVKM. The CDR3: CASSLTAGNTEAFF. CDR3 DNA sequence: TGTGCCAGCAGTTTGACCGCGGGGAACACTGAAGCTTTCTTT.

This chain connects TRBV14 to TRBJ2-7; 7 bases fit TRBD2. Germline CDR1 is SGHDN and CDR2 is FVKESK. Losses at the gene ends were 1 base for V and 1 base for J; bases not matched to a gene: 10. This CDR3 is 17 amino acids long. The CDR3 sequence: CASSQVAGVSRSYEQYF. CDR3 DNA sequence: TGTGCCAGCAGCCAAGTGGCGGGAGTTAGCAGGTCCTACGAGCAGTACTTC.

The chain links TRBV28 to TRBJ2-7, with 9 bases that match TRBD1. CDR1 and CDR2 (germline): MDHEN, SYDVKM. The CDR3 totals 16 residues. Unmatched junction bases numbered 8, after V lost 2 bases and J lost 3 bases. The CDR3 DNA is TGTGCCAGCAGTTTAGGCGGGACAGGGAGAAGCTACGAGCAGTACTTC. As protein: CASSLGGTGRSYEQYF.

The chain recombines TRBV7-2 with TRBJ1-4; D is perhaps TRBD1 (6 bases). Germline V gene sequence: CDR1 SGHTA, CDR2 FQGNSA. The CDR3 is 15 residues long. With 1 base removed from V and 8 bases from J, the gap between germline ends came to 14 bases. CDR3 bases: TGTGCCAGCAGCTTAGTGGGGGGGGCTGCGGAAAAACTGTTTTTT. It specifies CASSLVGGAAEKLFF.

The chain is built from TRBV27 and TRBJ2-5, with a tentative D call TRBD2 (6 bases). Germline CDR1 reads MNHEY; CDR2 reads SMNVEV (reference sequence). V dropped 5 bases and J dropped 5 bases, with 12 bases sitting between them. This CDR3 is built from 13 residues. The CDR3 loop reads CASSPRRDETQYF. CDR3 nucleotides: TGTGCCAGCAGTCCCCGGAGGGACGAGACCCAGTACTTC.

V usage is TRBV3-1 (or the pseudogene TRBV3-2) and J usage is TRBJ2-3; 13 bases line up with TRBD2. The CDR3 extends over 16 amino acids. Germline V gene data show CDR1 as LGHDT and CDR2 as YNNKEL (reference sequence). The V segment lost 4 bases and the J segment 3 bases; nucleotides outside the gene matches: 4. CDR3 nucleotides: TGTGCCAGCAGCCTGGGACTAGCGGGACTGACAGATACGCAGTATTTT. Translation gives CASSLGLAGLTDTQYF.

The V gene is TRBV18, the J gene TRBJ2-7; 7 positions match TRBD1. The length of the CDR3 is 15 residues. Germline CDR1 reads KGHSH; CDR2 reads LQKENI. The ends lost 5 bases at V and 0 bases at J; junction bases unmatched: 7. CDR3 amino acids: CASSGSSGGSYEQYF. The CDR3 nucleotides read TGTGCCAGCTCAGGATCATCAGGGGGCTCCTACGAGCAGTACTTC. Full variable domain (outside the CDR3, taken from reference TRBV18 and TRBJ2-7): NAGVMQNPRHLVRRRGQEARLRCSPMKGHSHVYWYRQLPEEGLKFMVYLQKENIIDESGMPKERFSAEFPKEGPSILRIQQVVRGDSAAYFCASSGSSGGSYEQYFGPGTRLTVT.

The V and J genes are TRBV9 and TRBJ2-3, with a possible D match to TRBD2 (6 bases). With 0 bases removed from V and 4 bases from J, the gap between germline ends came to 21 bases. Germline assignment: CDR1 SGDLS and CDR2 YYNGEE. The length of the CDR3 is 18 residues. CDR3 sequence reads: CASSVVGEEIGKADTQYF. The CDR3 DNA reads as TGTGCCAGCAGCGTAGTGGGGGAGGAAATAGGGAAAGCAGATACGCAGTATTTT.

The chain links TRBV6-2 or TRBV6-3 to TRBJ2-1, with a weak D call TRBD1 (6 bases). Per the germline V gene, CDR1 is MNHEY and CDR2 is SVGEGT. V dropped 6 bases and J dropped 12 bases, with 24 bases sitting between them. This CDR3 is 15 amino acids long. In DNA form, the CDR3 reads TGTGCCAGCAGCCCGTCCCGGGACAACCCGACCATGCAGTTCTTC. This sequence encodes CASSPSRDNPTMQFF.

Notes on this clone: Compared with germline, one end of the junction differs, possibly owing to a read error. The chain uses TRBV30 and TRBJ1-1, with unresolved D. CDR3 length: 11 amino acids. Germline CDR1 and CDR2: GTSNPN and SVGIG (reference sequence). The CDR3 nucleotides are TGTGCCTGGAGTGAGGTGGCCAAACTAATCTTT. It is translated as CAWSEVAKLIF.

The CDR3 protein is CASSLGGEQFF. Here the CDR3 DNA reads TGTGCCAGCAGTCTCGGTGGTGAGCAGTTCTTC. The rearrangement uses TRBV5-6 and TRBJ2-1; no definite D call. The CDR3 sequence is 11 residues long. The germline gives CDR1 SGHDT, CDR2 YYEEEE. Trimming left V 5 bases short and J 9 bases short, with 9 bases between.

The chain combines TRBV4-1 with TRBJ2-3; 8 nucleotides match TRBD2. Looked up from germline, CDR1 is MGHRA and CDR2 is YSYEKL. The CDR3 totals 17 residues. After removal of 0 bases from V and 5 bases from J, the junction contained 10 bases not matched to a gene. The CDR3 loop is CASSQDLEGLGGDTQYF. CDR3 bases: TGCGCCAGCAGCCAAGATCTTGAGGGACTAGGAGGAGATACGCAGTATTTT.

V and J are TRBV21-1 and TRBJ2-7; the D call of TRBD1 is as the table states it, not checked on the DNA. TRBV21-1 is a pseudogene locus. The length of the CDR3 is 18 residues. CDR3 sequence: CASSKVPLRGQTIRGQYF. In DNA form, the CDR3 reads TGTGCCAGCAGCAAAGTACCCCTGCGTGGACAGACCATACGAGGGCAGTACTTC.

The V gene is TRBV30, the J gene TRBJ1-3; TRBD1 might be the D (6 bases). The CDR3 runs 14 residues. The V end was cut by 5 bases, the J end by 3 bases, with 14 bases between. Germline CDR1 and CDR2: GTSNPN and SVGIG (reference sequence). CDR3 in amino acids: CAWSTGTNGNTIYF. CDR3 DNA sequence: TGTGCCTGGTCGACAGGCACTAATGGAAACACCATATATTTT.